Following are 12 T cell receptor beta chains from one sample sequenced in a study of monozygotic twins with inflammatory bowel disease. With the 5' RACE reads reprocessed, TCRdb shows one record per CDR3 protein and no DNA. Its table lists 330,000 or so distinct CDR3 sequences. The source material was blood. The receptor source for this set is a human donor with ulcerative colitis or Crohn's disease, or a healthy co-twin of an affected twin (not recorded which).

This CDR3 is CASSSGLAGGGNEQFF. The chain recombines TRBV12-3 or TRBV12-4 with TRBJ2-1; TCRdb reports TRBD2, a call that lacks DNA to check it against. CDR3 length: 16 residues.

The chain employs TRBV5-1 and TRBJ1-1; TCRdb calls TRBD1, which cannot be checked without DNA. CDR3 length equals 16 residues. Germline lookup yields CDR1 SGHRS and CDR2 YFSETQ. The CDR3 is CASSSQGAGTDTEAFF.

The chain couples TRBV9 to TRBJ1-5. This CDR3 is built from 14 residues. Looked up from germline, CDR1 is SGDLS and CDR2 is YYNGEE. CDR3 residues: CASSVEPSNQPQHF.

The rearrangement links TRBV4-1 to TRBJ2-7; TCRdb outputs TRBD1, but without DNA this stays unchecked. There are 15 residues in the CDR3. CDR1 and CDR2 from the germline V gene are MGHRA and YSYEKL. The chain's CDR3 is CASSQGRGGLGEQYF.

The chain has TRBV12-3 or TRBV12-4 and TRBJ2-7; TCRdb names TRBD2, which stays unverified in the absence of DNA. The CDR3 is made up of 14 amino acids. CDR3 amino acids: CASGPHSPPFVQYF.

The V call is TRBV12-3 or TRBV12-4, the J call TRBJ2-6; the TCRdb D gene call, TRBD1, has no DNA to confirm it. The CDR3 runs 16 residues. CDR3 region: CASRRRGQSGANVLTF.

The CDR3 here is CASSSGAGNLITEAFF. This chain connects TRBV5-1 to TRBJ1-1. CDR3 length equals 16 residues. Germline assignment: CDR1 SGHRS and CDR2 YFSETQ.

The V gene is TRBV5-1, the J gene TRBJ2-3; TCRdb proposes TRBD2, but this gene call is untestable without DNA. The CDR3 contains 14 residues. Germline V gene sequence: CDR1 SGHRS, CDR2 YFSETQ. CDR3 loop: CASSVARGTDMQYF.

V gene TRBV28 combines with J gene TRBJ2-1; TCRdb gives TRBD1 as the D gene, but with no DNA this cannot be confirmed. The germline gives CDR1 MDHEN, CDR2 SYDVKM. This CDR3 is 14 amino acids long. CDR3 loop: CASSPGPGANEQFF.

The chain links TRBV19 to TRBJ2-7; TCRdb designates TRBD1, a call that cannot be tested without DNA. The CDR3 has 17 residues. From germline, CDR1 is LNHDA and CDR2 SQIVND (reference sequence). CDR3 residues: CASSRNADRGDSYKQYF. The variable domain in full, with the rest retrieved from reference TRBV19 and TRBJ2-7, is DGGITQSPKYLFRKEGQNVTLSCEQNLNHDAMYWYRQDPGQGLRLIYYSQIVNDFQKGDIAEGYSVSREKKESFPLTVTSAQKNPTAFYLCASSRNADRGDSYKQYFGPGTRLTVT.

V usage is TRBV19 and J usage is TRBJ1-5; the D call from TCRdb, TRBD1, cannot be confirmed without DNA. The CDR3 has 18 residues. Germline CDR1 is LNHDA and CDR2 is SQIVND (reference sequence). The chain's CDR3 is CASTTRAAFGYSNQPQHF.

The gene calls are TRBV6-6 and TRBJ1-5; TCRdb's D gene call, TRBD1, goes unchecked for lack of DNA. Germline CDR1 is MNHNY and CDR2 is SVGAGI (reference sequence). There are 14 residues in the CDR3. This chain's CDR3 is CASISGQTNQPQHF.